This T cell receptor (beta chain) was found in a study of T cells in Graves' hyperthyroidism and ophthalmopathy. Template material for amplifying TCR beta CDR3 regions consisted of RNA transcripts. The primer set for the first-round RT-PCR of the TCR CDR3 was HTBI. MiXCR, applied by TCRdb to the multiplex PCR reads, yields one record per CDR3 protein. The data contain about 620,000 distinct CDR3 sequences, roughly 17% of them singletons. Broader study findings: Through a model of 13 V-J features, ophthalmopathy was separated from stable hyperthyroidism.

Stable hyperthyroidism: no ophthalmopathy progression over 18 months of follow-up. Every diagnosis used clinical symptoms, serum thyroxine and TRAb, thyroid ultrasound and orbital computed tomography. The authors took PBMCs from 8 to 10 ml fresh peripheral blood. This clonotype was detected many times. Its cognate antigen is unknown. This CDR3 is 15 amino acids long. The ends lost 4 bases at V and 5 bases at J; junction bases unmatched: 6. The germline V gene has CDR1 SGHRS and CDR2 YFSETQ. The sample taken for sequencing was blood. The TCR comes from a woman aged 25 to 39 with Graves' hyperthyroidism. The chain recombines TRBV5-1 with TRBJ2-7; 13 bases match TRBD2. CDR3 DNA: TGCGCCAGCAGCGGGAGGACTAGCGGGAGCCACGAGCAGTACTTC. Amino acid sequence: CASSGRTSGSHEQYF.